This TCR beta chain originates from a study of blood T cell repertoires in COVID-19. Clones were sequenced by immunoSEQ multiplex PCR, and TCRdb holds only the in-frame ones, with some missing. The sample lists some 520,000 clones, about 88% occurring once. Germline-derived CDR1 and CDR2 are SGHTA and FQGNSA. Trimming shortened V by 5 bases and J by 7 bases, and 15 bases separated the two germline ends. The CDR3 extends over 14 amino acids. Source material: peripheral blood. The V and J genes are TRBV7-2 and TRBJ1-5, with a possible D match to TRBD1 (6 bases). The TCR was taken from a man aged 18 to 30 with COVID-19, enrolled during active disease. CDR3 in amino acids: CASSPGQSKQPQHF. CDR3 DNA: TGTGCCAGCAGCCCTGGACAGTCTAAACAGCCCCAGCATTTT.